This T cell receptor (beta chain) is from a study of T cell responses to AZD1222 COVID-19 vaccine. Study-wide results and limits: Just six or seven AZD1222 recipients tested seropositive at baseline.

About this clone: Its antigen remains unknown.

From germline, CDR1 is MNHNS and CDR2 SASEGT. The CDR3 extends over 11 amino acids. Trimming took 8 bases from V and 4 from J, leaving 8 bases between them. This table comes from immunoSEQ multiplex PCR, and its TCRdb copy is limited to in-frame clones, with some not included. The table lists under 150,000 clones, 90% of them singletons. Sample: peripheral blood, taken on day 0 of AZD1222 vaccination. The chain is built from TRBV6-1 and TRBJ1-2; D is uncertain. The sequence was collected from an adult in good health. The CDR3 DNA reads TGTGCCAGCGGCATGGCCTATGGCTACACCTTC. Its protein is CASGMAYGYTF.